This TCR beta chain comes out of a study of T cell clones after liver transplantation. The overall study: Liver transplant recipients had immunosuppression withdrawal attempted within 2 years. Timepoints were pre-transplant, pre-withdrawal, and after withdrawal was completed or failed. Study findings and constraints: Low donor cell numbers restricted donor-reactive repertoire measurement in a couple of subjects.

The assay was immunoSEQ multiplex PCR, and TCRdb's table has in-frame clones only and misses some. The repertoire holds roughly 74,000 clones, with about 80% as singletons. V was pared by 0 bases and J by 5 bases, with 9 bases between. The CDR3 is made up of 13 amino acids. The germline gives CDR1 SGHDT, CDR2 YYEEEE. As for this clone: Its matching antigen is unknown.

The starting material was CD4+ T cells from blood, obtained before liver transplant. The V gene is TRBV5-6, the J gene TRBJ2-7; D is tentatively TRBD1 or TRBD2 (5 bases each). The source is a human donor who received a liver transplant. This CDR3 is CASSLVGVHEQYF. As DNA, the CDR3 is TGTGCCAGCAGCTTGGTGGGGGTCCACGAGCAGTACTTC.